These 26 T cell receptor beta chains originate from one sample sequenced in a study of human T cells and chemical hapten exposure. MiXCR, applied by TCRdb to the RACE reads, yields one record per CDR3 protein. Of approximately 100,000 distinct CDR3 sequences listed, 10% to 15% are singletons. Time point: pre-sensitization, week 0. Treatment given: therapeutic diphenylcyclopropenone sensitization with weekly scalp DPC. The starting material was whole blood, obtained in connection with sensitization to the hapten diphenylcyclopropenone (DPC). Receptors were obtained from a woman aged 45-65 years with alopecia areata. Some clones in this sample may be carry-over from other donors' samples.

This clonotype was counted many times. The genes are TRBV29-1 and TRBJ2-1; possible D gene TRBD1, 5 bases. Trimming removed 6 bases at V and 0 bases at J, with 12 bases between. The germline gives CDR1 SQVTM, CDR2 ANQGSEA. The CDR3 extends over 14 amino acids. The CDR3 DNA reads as TGCAGCGTCCGCAGGGTCACCTCCTACAATGAGCAGTTCTTC. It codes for CSVRRVTSYNEQFF.

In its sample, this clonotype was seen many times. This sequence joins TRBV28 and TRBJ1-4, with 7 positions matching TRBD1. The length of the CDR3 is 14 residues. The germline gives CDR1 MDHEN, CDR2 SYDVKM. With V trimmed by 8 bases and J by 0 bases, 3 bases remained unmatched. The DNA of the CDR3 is TGTGCCAGCGGGACAGCCTCAACTAATGAAAAACTGTTTTTT. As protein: CASGTASTNEKLFF. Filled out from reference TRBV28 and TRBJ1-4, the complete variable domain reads DVKVTQSSRYLVKRTGEKVFLECVQDMDHENMFWYRQDPGLGLRLIYFSYDVKMKEKGDIPEGYSVSREKKERFSLILESASTNQTSMYLCASGTASTNEKLFFGSGTQLSVL.

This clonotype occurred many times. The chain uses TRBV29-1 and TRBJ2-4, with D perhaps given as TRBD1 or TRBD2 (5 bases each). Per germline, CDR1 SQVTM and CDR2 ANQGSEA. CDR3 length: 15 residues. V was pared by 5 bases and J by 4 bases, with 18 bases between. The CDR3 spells CSVLLRDVQKNIQYF. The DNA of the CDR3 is TGCAGCGTTCTCTTAAGGGACGTACAAAAAAACATTCAGTACTTC. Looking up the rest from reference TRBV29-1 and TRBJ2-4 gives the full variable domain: SAVISQKPSRDICQRGTSLTIQCQVDSQVTMMFWYRQQPGQSLTLIATANQGSEATYESGFVIDKFPISRPNLTFSTLTVSNMSPEDSSIYLCSVLLRDVQKNIQYFGAGTRLSVL.

This CDR3 is CASSSSSSGDTQYF. DNA of the CDR3: TGTGCCAGCAGCTCCTCCTCTTCGGGAGATACGCAGTATTTT. The V gene is TRBV14, the J gene TRBJ2-3, with D unresolved. This CDR3 spans 14 amino acids. Germline CDR1 reads SGHDN; CDR2 reads FVKESK. Trimming cost V 5 bases and J 5 bases, with 14 bases left between them.

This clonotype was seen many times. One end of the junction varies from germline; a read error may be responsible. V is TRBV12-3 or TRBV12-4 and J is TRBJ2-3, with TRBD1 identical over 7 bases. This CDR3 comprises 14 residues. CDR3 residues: CASSTAARTGGKDF. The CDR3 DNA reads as TGTGCCAGCAGTACCGCAGCGCGGACAGGCGGCAAGGATTTT.

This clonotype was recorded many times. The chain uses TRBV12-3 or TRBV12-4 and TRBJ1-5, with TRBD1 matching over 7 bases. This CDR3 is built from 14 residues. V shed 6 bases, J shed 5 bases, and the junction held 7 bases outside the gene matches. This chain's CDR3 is CASRSRQGDQPQHF. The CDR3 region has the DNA TGTGCCAGCAGGTCCCGGCAGGGGGATCAGCCCCAGCATTTT.

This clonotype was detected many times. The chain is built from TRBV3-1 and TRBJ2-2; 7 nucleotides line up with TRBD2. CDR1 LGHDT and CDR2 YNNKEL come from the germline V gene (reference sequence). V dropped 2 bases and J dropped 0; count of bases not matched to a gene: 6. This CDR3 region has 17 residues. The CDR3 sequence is CASSQRAGRTNTGELFF. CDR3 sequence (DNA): TGTGCCAGCAGCCAAAGAGCCGGGAGGACGAACACCGGGGAGCTGTTTTTT.

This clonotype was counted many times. The CDR3 bases are TGCGCCAGCAGCTCCGGAACTAGCGGCGGGGAGCTGTTTTTT. Translation: CASSSGTSGGELFF. The chain combines TRBV5-1 with TRBJ2-2; TRBD2 agrees at 8 bases. With 3 bases clipped from V and 7 bases from J, the junction kept 5 bases outside the gene matches. Germline lookup yields CDR1 SGHRS and CDR2 YFSETQ. The CDR3 consists of 14 residues.

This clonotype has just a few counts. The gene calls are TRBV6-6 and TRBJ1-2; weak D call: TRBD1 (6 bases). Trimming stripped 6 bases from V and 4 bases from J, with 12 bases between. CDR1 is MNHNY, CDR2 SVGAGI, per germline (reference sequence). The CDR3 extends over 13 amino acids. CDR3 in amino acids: CASRPGQPYGYTF. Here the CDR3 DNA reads TGTGCCAGCAGACCCGGACAGCCCTATGGCTACACCTTC.

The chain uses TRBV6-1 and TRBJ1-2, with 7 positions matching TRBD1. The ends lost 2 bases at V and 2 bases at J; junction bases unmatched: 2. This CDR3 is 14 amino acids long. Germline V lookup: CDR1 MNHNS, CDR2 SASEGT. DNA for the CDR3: TGTGCCAGCAGTGAACAGGGGGAGAACTATGGCTACACCTTC. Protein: CASSEQGENYGYTF.

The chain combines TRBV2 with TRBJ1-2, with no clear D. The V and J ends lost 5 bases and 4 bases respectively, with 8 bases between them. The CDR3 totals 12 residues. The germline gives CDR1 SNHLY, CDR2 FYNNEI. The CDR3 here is CASSPPAYGYTF. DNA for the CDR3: TGTGCCAGCAGTCCTCCGGCCTATGGCTACACCTTC.

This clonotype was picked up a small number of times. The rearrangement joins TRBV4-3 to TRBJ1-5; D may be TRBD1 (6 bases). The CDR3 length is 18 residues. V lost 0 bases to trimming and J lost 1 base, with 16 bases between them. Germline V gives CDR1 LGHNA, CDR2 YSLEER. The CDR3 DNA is TGCGCCAGCAGCCAAGAGACTCTCGGAGGGGGAAGCAATCAGCCCCAGCATTTT. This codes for CASSQETLGGGSNQPQHF.

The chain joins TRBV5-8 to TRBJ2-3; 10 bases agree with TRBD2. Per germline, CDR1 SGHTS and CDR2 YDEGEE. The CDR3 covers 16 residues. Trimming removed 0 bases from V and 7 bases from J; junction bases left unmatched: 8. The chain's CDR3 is CASSLVAGGVFYTQYF. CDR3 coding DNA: TGTGCCAGCAGCTTGGTAGCGGGGGGAGTTTTCTATACGCAGTATTTT.

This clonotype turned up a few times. This CDR3 is CASSYTGQGDADTQYF. CDR3 bases: TGTGCCAGCAGTTACACGGGACAGGGGGACGCAGATACGCAGTATTTT. This chain links TRBV6-6 with TRBJ2-3; 11 nucleotides line up with TRBD1. Germline lookup yields CDR1 MNHNY and CDR2 SVGAGI (reference sequence). This CDR3 has 16 residues. Germline trimming cut 2 bases from V and 4 bases from J; bases unmatched to any gene: 5.

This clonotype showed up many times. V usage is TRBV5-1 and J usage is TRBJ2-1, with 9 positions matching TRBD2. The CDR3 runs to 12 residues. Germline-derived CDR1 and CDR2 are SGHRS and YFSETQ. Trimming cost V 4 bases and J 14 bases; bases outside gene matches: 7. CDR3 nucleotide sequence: TGCGCCAGCAGCCCCCCGGGACTAGCAGAGTTCTTC. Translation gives CASSPPGLAEFF.

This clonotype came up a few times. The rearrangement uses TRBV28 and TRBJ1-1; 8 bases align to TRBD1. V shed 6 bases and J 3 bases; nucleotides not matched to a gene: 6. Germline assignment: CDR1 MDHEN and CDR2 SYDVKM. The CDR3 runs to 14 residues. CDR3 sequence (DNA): TGTGCCAGCAGCCCTCAGGGGGCCCACACTGAAGCTTTCTTT. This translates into CASSPQGAHTEAFF.

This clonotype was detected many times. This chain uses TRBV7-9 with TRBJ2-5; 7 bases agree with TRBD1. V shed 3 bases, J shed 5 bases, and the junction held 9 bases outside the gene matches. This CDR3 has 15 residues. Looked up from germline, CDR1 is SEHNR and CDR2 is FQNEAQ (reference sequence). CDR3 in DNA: TGTGCCAGCAGCTTGAAACTACAGGGGTTGGAGACCCAGTACTTC. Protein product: CASSLKLQGLETQYF.

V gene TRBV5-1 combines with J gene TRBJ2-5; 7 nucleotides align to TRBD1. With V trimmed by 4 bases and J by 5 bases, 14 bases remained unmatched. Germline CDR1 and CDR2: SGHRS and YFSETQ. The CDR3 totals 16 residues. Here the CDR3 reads CASSASRQGSLETQYF. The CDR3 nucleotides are TGCGCCAGCAGCGCCTCCCGACAGGGCTCACTGGAGACCCAGTACTTC.

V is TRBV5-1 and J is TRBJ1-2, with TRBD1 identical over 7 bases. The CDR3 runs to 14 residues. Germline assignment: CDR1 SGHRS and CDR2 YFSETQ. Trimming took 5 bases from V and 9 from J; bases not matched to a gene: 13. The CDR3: CASSSGQPNFRYTF. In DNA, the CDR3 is TGCGCCAGCAGTTCGGGACAGCCTAATTTTCGCTACACCTTC.

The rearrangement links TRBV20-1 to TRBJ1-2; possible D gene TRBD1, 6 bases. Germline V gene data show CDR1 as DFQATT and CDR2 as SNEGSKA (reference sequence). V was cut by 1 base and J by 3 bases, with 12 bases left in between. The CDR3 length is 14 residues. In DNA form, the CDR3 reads TGCAGTGCTAGAGTCCTACAGGGCCACTATGGCTACACCTTC. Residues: CSARVLQGHYGYTF.

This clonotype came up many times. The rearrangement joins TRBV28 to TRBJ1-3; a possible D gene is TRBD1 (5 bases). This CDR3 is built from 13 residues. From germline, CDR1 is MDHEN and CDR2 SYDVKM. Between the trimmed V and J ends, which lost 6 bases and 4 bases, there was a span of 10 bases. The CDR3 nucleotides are TGTGCCAGCAGCCTTCGACAGGGAAACACCATATATTTT. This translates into CASSLRQGNTIYF.

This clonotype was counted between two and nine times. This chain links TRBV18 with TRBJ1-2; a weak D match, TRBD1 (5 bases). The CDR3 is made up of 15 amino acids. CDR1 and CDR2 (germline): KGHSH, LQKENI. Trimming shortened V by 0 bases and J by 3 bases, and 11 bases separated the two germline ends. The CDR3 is CASSPPGREDYGYTF. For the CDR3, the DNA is TGTGCCAGCTCACCACCGGGACGTGAGGACTATGGCTACACCTTC.

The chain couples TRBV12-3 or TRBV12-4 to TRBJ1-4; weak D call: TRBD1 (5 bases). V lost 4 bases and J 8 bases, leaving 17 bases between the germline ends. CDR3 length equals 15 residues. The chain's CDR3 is CASSSSRGGKEKLFF. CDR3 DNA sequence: TGTGCCAGCAGTTCTTCCCGGGGGGGGAAGGAAAAACTGTTTTTT.

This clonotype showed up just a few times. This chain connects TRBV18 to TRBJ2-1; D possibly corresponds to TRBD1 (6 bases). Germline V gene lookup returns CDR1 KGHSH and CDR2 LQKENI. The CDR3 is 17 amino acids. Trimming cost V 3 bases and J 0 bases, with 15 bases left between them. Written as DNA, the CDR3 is TGTGCCAGCTCACCCCGGGCAGGGGACCGCTCCTACAATGAGCAGTTCTTC. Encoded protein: CASSPRAGDRSYNEQFF.

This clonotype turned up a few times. The DNA of the CDR3 is TGTGCCACGACCCGGCGCCTTCTCACAGATACGCAGTATTTT. This codes for CATTRRLLTDTQYF. The genes are TRBV10-3 and TRBJ2-3; D gene ambiguous. The CDR3 runs to 14 residues. Germline CDR1 is ENHRY and CDR2 is SYGVKD. The germline V and J ends were trimmed by 10 bases and 2 bases, with 16 bases remaining between them.

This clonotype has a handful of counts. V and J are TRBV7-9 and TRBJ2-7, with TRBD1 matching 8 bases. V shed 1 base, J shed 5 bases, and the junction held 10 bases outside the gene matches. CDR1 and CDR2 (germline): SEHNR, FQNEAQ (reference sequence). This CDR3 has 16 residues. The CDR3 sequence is CASSLVVGTGGDEQYF. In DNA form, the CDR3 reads TGTGCCAGCAGCTTAGTAGTTGGGACAGGAGGTGACGAGCAGTACTTC.